This T cell receptor beta chain originates from a study of T cell responses to AZD1222 COVID-19 vaccine. Only in-frame clones appear in the TCRdb table, and some are missing; sequencing was by immunoSEQ multiplex PCR. The top ten hold approximately 45% of the sample, which has about 22,000 clones, roughly 82% seen once. The origin of this receptor is an adult in good health. Specimen: peripheral blood, collected on day 0 of AZD1222 vaccination.

The CDR3 spells CASSSMGANYGYTF. CDR3 nucleotides: TGTGCCAGCAGCTCGATGGGAGCTAACTATGGCTACACCTTC. The genes are TRBV7-2 and TRBJ1-2; D ambiguous. Germline-derived CDR1 and CDR2 are SGHTA and FQGNSA. The germline V and J ends were trimmed by 4 bases and 0 bases, with 9 bases remaining between them. The CDR3 is 14 amino acids.